The present T cell receptor beta chain was sequenced within a study of blood T cell repertoires in COVID-19. Study details: Material from acute and convalescent COVID-19 was sourced from the United States, Italy and Spain.

This CDR3 comprises 15 residues. CDR1 is SGHTA and CDR2 is FQGNSA in the germline V gene. The V gene lost 0 bases and the J gene lost 4 bases, with 12 bases spanning the gap. TCRdb's table, derived via immunoSEQ multiplex PCR, lists solely in-frame clones and lacks some. Of 55,000 to 65,000 clones listed, approximately 91% are singletons. This TCR was sampled from an older woman with active COVID-19. The rearrangement links TRBV7-2 to TRBJ1-2; D might be TRBD1 (5 bases). Sequenced sample: peripheral blood. CDR3 residues: CASSLAGGRAYGYTF. In DNA, the CDR3 is TGTGCCAGCAGCTTAGCGGGAGGCAGGGCCTATGGCTACACCTTC.